This record concerns one T cell receptor (beta chain) sequence. The record originates from a study of blood T cells in healthy people across ages. The CDR3 is made up of 15 amino acids. Germline CDR1 is SGHAT and CDR2 is FQNNGV. The V gene lost 2 bases and the J gene lost 1 base, with 11 bases spanning the gap. With a J-beta primer mix and a sample-barcoded 5' primer, a second PCR ran roughly 7 to 11 cycles. TCRdb reprocessed the 5' RACE reads with MiXCR, giving one entry per CDR3 protein. The sample has 1.6 million or so distinct CDR3 sequences; around 35% are singletons. The specimen sequenced was blood. This receptor was obtained from a woman aged 30 to 39 in good health. The J gene is TRBJ2-5, the V gene TRBV11-2; D unresolved. CDR3 coding DNA: TGTGCCAGCAGCTTACTCCCGGCGGCCCAAGAGACCCAGTACTTC. Its protein product is CASSLLPAAQETQYF.